The 22 T cell receptor beta chains below were found in one sample sequenced in a study of T cells in Graves' hyperthyroidism and ophthalmopathy. Using RNA transcripts as the source, TCR beta CDR3 regions were amplified. In the first-round RT-PCR of the TCR CDR3, the HTBI primer set was used. Via MiXCR, TCRdb re-called the multiplex PCR reads, giving one row per CDR3 protein. The sample holds approximately 360,000 distinct CDR3 sequences; approximately 14% are singletons and the top ten take around a quarter. The sample consisted of blood. Receptor source: a woman aged 18-29 years with Graves' hyperthyroidism that later progressed to Graves' ophthalmopathy.

This clonotype occurred a few times. The chain joins TRBV28 to TRBJ2-1; D unclear. The CDR3 length is 15 residues. The V end was cut by 7 bases, the J end by 0 bases, with 13 bases between. Germline CDR1 is MDHEN and CDR2 is SYDVKM. The CDR3 reads CASTTPESSYNEQFF. CDR3 DNA: TGTGCCAGCACCACCCCCGAGAGCTCCTACAATGAGCAGTTCTTC.

This rearrangement joins TRBV3-1 to TRBJ2-2, with TRBD1 as a possible D gene (5 bases). CDR1 and CDR2 from the germline V gene are LGHDT and YNNKEL (reference sequence). This CDR3 comprises 15 residues. V was clipped by 5 bases and J by 4 bases, with 14 bases between them. The CDR3 DNA reads as TGTGCCAGCAGCAAAACAGGATCCGGCACCGGGGAGCTGTTTTTT. The encoded protein is CASSKTGSGTGELFF.

This clonotype came up many times. The CDR3 region is CASSLGQAGYGYTF. CDR3 sequence (DNA): TGTGCCAGCAGCTTAGGACAGGCGGGCTATGGCTACACCTTC. This sequence joins TRBV5-6 and TRBJ1-2; 7 nucleotides agree with TRBD1. CDR1 is SGHDT, CDR2 YYEEEE, per germline. With 2 bases clipped from V and 4 bases from J, the junction kept 5 bases outside the gene matches. The CDR3 has 14 residues.

This clonotype was counted only a few times. V usage is TRBV29-1 and J usage is TRBJ2-1; no clear D. The V end lost 7 bases, the J end lost 5 bases, and 27 bases lay between the germline ends. The CDR3 is 17 residues long. CDR1 is SQVTM and CDR2 is ANQGSEA in the germline V gene. Here the CDR3 reads CSAYPKRSVAGHNEQFF. CDR3 in DNA: TGCAGCGCGTACCCTAAAAGGTCGGTAGCTGGGCACAATGAGCAGTTCTTC.

This clonotype was seen only a few times. The CDR3 nucleotides read TGTGCCAGCAGTATGACTAGCGGGAGGAGGGTGGCCTACGAGCAGTACTTC. It is translated as CASSMTSGRRVAYEQYF. The chain employs TRBV7-2 and TRBJ2-7; 13 bases agree with TRBD2. J was trimmed by 2 bases and V by 6 bases; bases with no gene match: 10. Germline V lookup: CDR1 SGHTA, CDR2 FQGNSA. The CDR3 contains 17 residues.

This clonotype was seen a handful of times. V and J are TRBV27 and TRBJ2-6; TRBD2 might be the D (5 bases). There are 14 residues in the CDR3. Per germline, CDR1 MNHEY and CDR2 SMNVEV (reference sequence). V gave up 3 bases and J gave up 4 bases, with 7 bases separating them. CDR3 in amino acids: CASSFGSGANVLTF. The CDR3 coding sequence is TGTGCCAGCAGTTTTGGGAGCGGGGCCAACGTCCTGACTTTC.

This clonotype was seen ten or more times. The chain employs TRBV7-2 and TRBJ1-1; the match to TRBD1 covers 7 bases. V gave up 0 bases and J gave up 7 bases; unmatched junction bases: 2. Per germline, CDR1 SGHTA and CDR2 FQGNSA. The CDR3 covers 13 residues. CDR3 residues: CASSLATGIEAFF. The CDR3 nucleotides read TGTGCCAGCAGCTTAGCGACAGGGATTGAAGCTTTCTTT. The full variable domain, rest sourced from reference TRBV7-2 and TRBJ1-1, is GAGVSQSPSNKVTEKGKDVELRCDPISGHTALYWYRQSLGQGLEFLIYFQGNSAPDKSGLPSDRFSAERTGGSVSTLTIQRTQQEDSAVYLCASSLATGIEAFFGQGTRLTVV.

On this clonotype: A much larger clone is a single base away; this may be a read error. This chain joins TRBV14 and TRBJ2-1; tentative D call: TRBD1 (6 bases). The CDR3 is 17 residues long. Per germline, CDR1 SGHDN and CDR2 FVKESK. CDR3 in DNA: TGTGCCAGCAGCCCGCGCCTACAGGGTGGTAGTAGGAATGAGCAGCTCTTC. Residues: CASSPRLQGGSRNEQLF. Supplemented by reference TRBV14 and TRBJ2-1, the full variable domain reads EAGVTQFPSHSVIEKGQTVTLRCDPISGHDNLYWYRRVMGKEIKFLLHFVKESKQDESGMPNNRFLAERTGGTYSTLKVQPAELEDSGVYFCASSPRLQGGSRNEQLFGPGTRLTVL.

This clonotype was observed a handful of times. The chain joins TRBV7-9 to TRBJ2-3; D is uncertain. CDR1 is SEHNR, CDR2 FQNEAQ, per germline (reference sequence). This CDR3 region has 16 residues. Trimming removed 5 bases at V and 0 bases at J, with 15 bases between. CDR3 sequence reads: CASSLYLFTSTDTQYF. The CDR3 nucleotides read TGTGCCAGCAGCCTTTACCTTTTCACGAGCACAGATACGCAGTATTTT.

The chain combines TRBV27 with TRBJ1-1; TRBD1 might be the D (5 bases). The CDR3 sequence is 13 residues long. CDR1 is MNHEY and CDR2 is SMNVEV in the germline V gene (reference sequence). Trimming took off 2 bases at V and 11 bases at J, with 15 bases between the two ends. CDR3 coding DNA: TGTGCCAGCAGTTTAGGGGGTCCGGGCGTTGCTTTCTTT. Its translation is CASSLGGPGVAFF.

This clonotype was picked up many times. The chain has TRBV28 and TRBJ2-2; D is undetermined. The germline gives CDR1 MDHEN, CDR2 SYDVKM. The V end was cut by 8 bases, the J end by 3 bases, with 7 bases between. CDR3 length: 12 residues. Written as DNA, the CDR3 is TGTGCCAGCGGCCGCTACACCGGGGAGCTGTTTTTT. It encodes CASGRYTGELFF.

This clonotype turned up a few times. The chain joins TRBV5-6 to TRBJ1-1; D ambiguous. Per the germline V gene, CDR1 is SGHDT and CDR2 is YYEEEE. This CDR3 region has 15 residues. With 5 bases removed from V and 4 bases from J, the gap between germline ends came to 18 bases. CDR3 nucleotides: TGTGCCAGCAGTTTATCCGGGAGGTATGGCACTGAAGCTTTCTTT. Translation: CASSLSGRYGTEAFF.

As for this clonotype: This clone may be a read error of a much larger clone one base away. This rearrangement joins TRBV18 to TRBJ2-5; D is perhaps TRBD1 (6 bases). Germline V gene sequence: CDR1 KGHSH, CDR2 LQKENI. The CDR3 spans 12 residues. The CDR3 DNA reads as TGTGCCAGCCCACCACAGGGAGAGACCCAGTACTTC. It yields the protein CASPPQGETQYF.

This clonotype has a handful of counts. This chain uses TRBV15 with TRBJ1-1; D is unresolved. This CDR3 region has 15 residues. Deletions cut 0 bases from V and 4 bases from J, with 12 bases between. Germline loops: CDR1 LNHNV, CDR2 YYDKDF (reference sequence). The CDR3 sequence: CATSRDRKGGTEAFF. The CDR3 DNA follows: TGTGCCACCAGCAGAGATCGTAAGGGAGGCACTGAAGCTTTCTTT.

The rearrangement links TRBV18 to TRBJ2-7, with TRBD2 matching over 13 bases. Per the germline V gene, CDR1 is KGHSH and CDR2 is LQKENI. CDR3 length: 15 residues. The V gene end was trimmed by 4 bases and the J gene end by 6 bases; junction bases not matched to a gene: 6. The CDR3 coding sequence is TGTGCCAGCTCACAAGGGACTAGCGGGATTACCGAGCAGTACTTC. It translates to CASSQGTSGITEQYF. The full variable domain, in which reference TRBV18 and TRBJ2-7 provide the parts outside the CDR3, is NAGVMQNPRHLVRRRGQEARLRCSPMKGHSHVYWYRQLPEEGLKFMVYLQKENIIDESGMPKERFSAEFPKEGPSILRIQQVVRGDSAAYFCASSQGTSGITEQYFGPGTRLTVT.

The chain carries TRBV5-1 and TRBJ2-7; 14 nucleotides agree with TRBD2. The CDR3 extends over 21 amino acids. The germline V gene has CDR1 SGHRS and CDR2 YFSETQ. J was trimmed by 3 bases and V by 0 bases; bases with no gene match: 17. The chain's CDR3 is CASSLAFFLPGTSGRYYEQYF. As DNA, the CDR3 is TGCGCCAGCAGCTTGGCCTTTTTTCTCCCCGGGACTAGCGGGAGATACTACGAGCAGTACTTC.

In its sample, this clonotype was seen many times. This chain links TRBV28 with TRBJ1-6, with unresolved D. This CDR3 contains 12 residues. The V gene lost 7 bases and the J gene lost 6 bases, with 7 bases spanning the gap. Germline lookup yields CDR1 MDHEN and CDR2 SYDVKM. Here the CDR3 reads CASTELNSPLHF. Written as DNA, the CDR3 is TGTGCCAGCACAGAGCTTAATTCACCCCTCCACTTT.

The V gene is TRBV7-8, the J gene TRBJ2-7; 13 nucleotides align to TRBD2. The germline V gene has CDR1 SGHVS and CDR2 FQNEAQ. V shed 0 bases, J shed 4 bases, and the junction held 6 bases outside the gene matches. The CDR3 runs to 17 residues. The CDR3 loop is CASSLARLAGGVYEQYF. The CDR3 DNA is TGTGCCAGCAGCTTAGCTAGACTAGCGGGAGGAGTATACGAGCAGTACTTC.

This clonotype was detected a few times. V is TRBV29-1 and J is TRBJ2-7; D tentatively reads TRBD1 or TRBD2 (5 bases each). Germline CDR1 SQVTM, CDR2 ANQGSEA. V lost 2 bases, J lost 0 bases, and 14 bases lay in between. There are 15 residues in the CDR3. CDR3: CSVEMAGSPSYEQYF. CDR3 nucleotide sequence: TGCAGCGTTGAAATGGCAGGGAGCCCCTCCTACGAGCAGTACTTC.

The rearrangement uses TRBV4-2 and TRBJ1-4, with D uncertain. V lost 0 bases, J lost 2 bases, and 10 bases lay in between. Germline V gives CDR1 LGHNA, CDR2 YNFKEQ. The CDR3 is 16 residues long. The CDR3 spells CASSQEALGTNEKLFF. The DNA for the CDR3 is TGTGCCAGCAGCCAAGAGGCCCTAGGGACTAATGAAAAACTGTTTTTT.

The sample holds many counts of this clonotype. The chain recombines TRBV6-2 or TRBV6-3 with TRBJ1-1; no definite D call. V was pared by 3 bases and J by 4 bases, with 3 bases between. Germline V gene data show CDR1 as MNHEY and CDR2 as SVGEGT. This CDR3 spans 11 amino acids. CDR3 amino acids: CASSYGTEAFF. The CDR3 DNA reads TGTGCCAGCAGTTATGGCACTGAAGCTTTCTTT.

The chain carries TRBV7-9 and TRBJ2-3, with 7 bases identical to TRBD2. Germline V gives CDR1 SEHNR, CDR2 FQNEAQ (reference sequence). The V gene end was trimmed by 4 bases and the J gene end by 2 bases; junction bases not matched to a gene: 9. The CDR3 contains 16 residues. The CDR3 reads CASSSRDRDYTDTQYF. The CDR3, as DNA: TGTGCCAGCAGCTCTAGGGACCGGGACTACACAGATACGCAGTATTTT.